This T cell receptor (beta chain) came from a study of T cells in Graves' hyperthyroidism and ophthalmopathy. Study context: Peripheral blood was obtained at initial diagnosis, preceding any treatment.

TCR beta CDR3 regions were amplified from RNA. An initial round of RT-PCR targeting the TCR CDR3 relied on the HTBI primer set. TCRdb analysed the multiplex PCR reads with MiXCR anew, one entry per CDR3 protein. The table has roughly 630,000 distinct CDR3 sequences, approximately 14% seen once. This clonotype was counted once. Antigen specificity is unknown. CDR1 MDHEN and CDR2 SYDVKM come from the germline V gene. The CDR3 covers 14 residues. The V gene end was trimmed by 6 bases and the J gene end by 3 bases; junction bases not matched to a gene: 7. Study-wide results and caveats: Most clonotypes that expanded in the thyroid above 0.001 also showed up in blood.

Patients with uncontrolled infections, other autoimmune diseases, pregnancy or lactation were excluded. Each diagnosis drew on symptoms, thyroxine, TRAb, thyroid ultrasound and orbital computed tomography findings. The sample was blood. The chain employs TRBV28 and TRBJ2-5; the match to TRBD1 covers 7 bases. The source of this sequence is a woman aged 25 to 39 with Graves' hyperthyroidism. The CDR3 nucleotides read TGTGCCAGCAGGAGGGCAGGGGGAGAAGAGACCCAGTACTTC. Amino acids: CASRRAGGEETQYF.